This is a list of T cell receptor beta chains from one sample in a study of cytomegalovirus exposure and HLA in healthy donors. TCRdb's table, derived via immunoSEQ multiplex PCR, lists solely in-frame clones and lacks some. The profile shows approximately 180,000 clones, over 75% of them singletons. The source material was PBMCs. The receptors stem from a girl in the first two years of life in good health and CMV-seronegative. Each CDR3 is given with its conserved first and last residue. A D gene is named only where the DNA matches it firmly. Size tells how often a clone was seen (once, few, many) or the class of an expanded clone, and some rows leave it out.

J gene: TRBJ2-5; clone size: NA; V gene: TRBV23-1; D gene: NA; CDR3 DNA: TGCGCCAGCAGTCAATCAGGGCGGTTCGGGGAAGAGACCCAGTACTTC; CDR3 protein: CASSQSGRFGEETQYF
J gene: TRBJ2-7; clone size: once; V gene: TRBV10-3; D gene: NA; CDR3 DNA: TGTGCCATCAGTGAGTCTCTCGGCGGATCCTACGAGCAGTACTTC; CDR3 protein: CAISESLGGSYEQYF
J gene: TRBJ1-5; clone size: NA; V gene: TRBV23-1; D gene: NA; CDR3 DNA: TGCGCCAGCAGTTTTCGACAAGGGGGACCTTATCAGCCCCAGCATTTT; CDR3 protein: CASSFRQGGPYQPQHF
J gene: TRBJ1-2; clone size: NA; V gene: TRBV6-1; D gene: NA; CDR3 DNA: TGTGCCAGCAGTGGTGAGGCAGGGTATAACTATGGCTACACCTTC; CDR3 protein: CASSGEAGYNYGYTF
J gene: TRBJ2-2; clone size: NA; V gene: TRBV7-3; D gene: TRBD2; CDR3 DNA: TGTGCCAGCAGCTTACTGAGCGGGAGGGCCACCGGGGAGCTGTTTTTT; CDR3 protein: CASSLLSGRATGELFF
J gene: TRBJ2-1; clone size: NA; V gene: TRBV19; D gene: TRBD1; CDR3 DNA: TGTGCCAGTAGTATCCTCTCTCCGGGACAGGGGGCATACGAGCAGTTCTTC; CDR3 protein: CASSILSPGQGAYEQFF
J gene: TRBJ2-5; clone size: NA; V gene: TRBV27; D gene: NA; CDR3 DNA: TGTGCCAGCAGTTTAGCAGGGTATGAGACCCAGTACTTC; CDR3 protein: CASSLAGYETQYF
J gene: TRBJ2-7; clone size: NA; V gene: TRBV18; D gene: NA; CDR3 DNA: TGTGCCAGCTCACCAGCCGGGAACGCCTACGAGCAGTACTTC; CDR3 protein: CASSPAGNAYEQYF
J gene: TRBJ2-7; clone size: NA; V gene: TRBV27; D gene: NA; CDR3 DNA: TGTGCCAGCAGTCCTCTGGGCTCAGGGGCCTACGAGCAGTACTTC; CDR3 protein: CASSPLGSGAYEQYF
J gene: TRBJ1-5; clone size: NA; V gene: TRBV2; D gene: TRBD1; CDR3 DNA: TGTGCCAGCAGTTTTGACAGGGGGCACAATCAGCCCCAGCATTTT; CDR3 protein: CASSFDRGHNQPQHF
J gene: TRBJ2-7; clone size: NA; V gene: TRBV13; D gene: TRBD2; CDR3 DNA: TGTGCCAGCCAGACTAGCGGGATTTACGAGCAGTACTTC; CDR3 protein: CASQTSGIYEQYF
J gene: TRBJ2-7; clone size: once; V gene: TRBV29-1; D gene: NA; CDR3 DNA: TGCAGCGTTTCGGAACTAGGCTACGAGCAGTACTTC; CDR3 protein: CSVSELGYEQYF
J gene: TRBJ2-2; clone size: NA; V gene: TRBV11-2; D gene: NA; CDR3 DNA: TGTGCCAGCAGCTTCGTCGTGACTAGAAACACCGGGGAGCTGTTTTTT; CDR3 protein: CASSFVVTRNTGELFF
J gene: TRBJ1-3; clone size: NA; V gene: TRBV11-1; D gene: NA; CDR3 DNA: TGTGCCAGCAGCTTAGGAGGCCCCGGAAACACCATATATTTT; CDR3 protein: CASSLGGPGNTIYF
J gene: TRBJ2-2; clone size: NA; V gene: TRBV4-3; D gene: NA; CDR3 DNA: TGCGCCAGCAGCCGGCGGGTTAGGGACACCGGGGAGCTGTTTTTT; CDR3 protein: CASSRRVRDTGELFF
J gene: TRBJ1-1; clone size: NA; V gene: TRBV7-3; D gene: NA; CDR3 DNA: TGTGCCAGCAGCTTACAGATGAACACTGAAGCTTTCTTT; CDR3 protein: CASSLQMNTEAFF
J gene: TRBJ1-6; clone size: NA; V gene: TRBV11-1; D gene: TRBD1; CDR3 DNA: TGTGCCAGCAGAAAGACCGGGACAGCTAATTCACCCCTCCACTTT; CDR3 protein: CASRKTGTANSPLHF
J gene: TRBJ2-7; clone size: NA; V gene: TRBV4-3; D gene: NA; CDR3 DNA: TGCGCCAGCAGCCAGGGTTCCGGGACTTTTTACGAGCAGTACTTC; CDR3 protein: CASSQGSGTFYEQYF
J gene: TRBJ1-2; clone size: NA; V gene: TRBV18; D gene: NA; CDR3 DNA: TGTGCCAGCTCACCAGGGGCAGGGGCATCCGGCTACACCTTC; CDR3 protein: CASSPGAGASGYTF
J gene: TRBJ2-5; clone size: NA; V gene: TRBV27; D gene: NA; CDR3 DNA: TGTGCCAGCAGGGACAGCATGAGGCGAGAGACCCAGTACTTC; CDR3 protein: CASRDSMRRETQYF
J gene: TRBJ2-7; clone size: once; V gene: TRBV6-1; D gene: NA; CDR3 DNA: TGTGCCAGCAGTCGACTCTCGTCCTACGAGCAGTACTTC; CDR3 protein: CASSRLSSYEQYF
J gene: TRBJ1-1; clone size: NA; V gene: TRBV7-3; D gene: NA; CDR3 DNA: TGTGCCAGCAGCATACCGGACAGATCGCGGACTGAAGCTTTCTTT; CDR3 protein: CASSIPDRSRTEAFF
J gene: TRBJ2-7; clone size: NA; V gene: TRBV2; D gene: NA; CDR3 DNA: TGTGCCAGCAGTCTCAGGGTCAACTACGAGCAGTACTTC; CDR3 protein: CASSLRVNYEQYF
J gene: TRBJ2-5; clone size: NA; V gene: TRBV5-3; D gene: NA; CDR3 DNA: TGTGCCAGAAGCTTGATGCTAAACGGTGGGCGGGATCACCCCAAGACCCAGTACTTC; CDR3 protein: CARSLMLNGGRDHPKTQYF
J gene: TRBJ1-5; clone size: once; V gene: TRBV6-1; D gene: NA; CDR3 DNA: TGTGCCAGCAGTGCCCTCCGCGGGGCCCAGAATCAGCCCCAGCATTTT; CDR3 protein: CASSALRGAQNQPQHF
J gene: TRBJ2-1; clone size: NA; V gene: TRBV7-2; D gene: TRBD2; CDR3 DNA: TGTGCCAGCAGCTATTCTAGCGGGAGTCCCTACAATGAGCAGTTCTTC; CDR3 protein: CASSYSSGSPYNEQFF
J gene: TRBJ2-2; clone size: NA; V gene: TRBV6-5; D gene: TRBD1; CDR3 DNA: TGTGCCAGCGGAACAGGGGGCTACGGGGAGCTGTTTTTT; CDR3 protein: CASGTGGYGELFF
J gene: TRBJ2-7; clone size: NA; V gene: TRBV7-2; D gene: TRBD1; CDR3 DNA: TGTGCCAGCAGCAACACTGGGACAGGCTTCTACGAGCAGTACTTC; CDR3 protein: CASSNTGTGFYEQYF
J gene: TRBJ2-7; clone size: NA; V gene: TRBV6-5; D gene: NA; CDR3 DNA: TGTGCCAGCAGTTACTCAACGGGATACGAGCAGTACTTC; CDR3 protein: CASSYSTGYEQYF
J gene: TRBJ2-1; clone size: once; V gene: TRBV13; D gene: TRBD2; CDR3 DNA: TGTGCCAGCAGCTTCAAAGGACCCGGGACTAGCGGACGCAATGAGCAGTTCTTC; CDR3 protein: CASSFKGPGTSGRNEQFF
J gene: TRBJ1-2; clone size: NA; V gene: TRBV9; D gene: NA; CDR3 DNA: TGTGCCAGTAGACAGAACTATGGCTACACCTTC; CDR3 protein: CASRQNYGYTF
J gene: TRBJ2-3; clone size: once; V gene: TRBV11-3; D gene: TRBD2; CDR3 DNA: TGTGCCAGCAGCCTTGGGACTAGCGGGGGGTCAGATACGCAGTATTTT; CDR3 protein: CASSLGTSGGSDTQYF
J gene: TRBJ2-3; clone size: NA; V gene: TRBV4-3; D gene: NA; CDR3 DNA: TGCGCCAGCAGCCAAAGCGGGCATAGGTTTCAAGATACGCAGTATTTT; CDR3 protein: CASSQSGHRFQDTQYF
J gene: TRBJ2-2; clone size: NA; V gene: TRBV4-3; D gene: NA; CDR3 DNA: TGCGCCAGCAGCCGAGCGAGCGGGGAGCTGTTTTTT; CDR3 protein: CASSRASGELFF
J gene: TRBJ2-1; clone size: NA; V gene: TRBV6-1; D gene: NA; CDR3 DNA: TGTGCCAGCAGGCTCGGTACGTTTCAGTTCTTC; CDR3 protein: CASRLGTFQFF
J gene: TRBJ2-1; clone size: NA; V gene: TRBV30; D gene: TRBD2; CDR3 DNA: TGTGCCTGGACAAGCGGGAGATCCTACAATGAGCAGTTCTTC; CDR3 protein: CAWTSGRSYNEQFF
J gene: TRBJ2-7; clone size: NA; V gene: TRBV4-3; D gene: TRBD1; CDR3 DNA: TGCGCCAGCAGCCAAGTGTTTGGCGTACTGACAGGGGGCTACGAGCAGTACTTC; CDR3 protein: CASSQVFGVLTGGYEQYF
J gene: TRBJ1-5; clone size: once; V gene: TRBV2; D gene: NA; CDR3 DNA: TGTGCCAGCCTGGTCGAGGCCAGTCAGCCCCAGCATTTT; CDR3 protein: CASLVEASQPQHF
J gene: TRBJ2-1; clone size: NA; V gene: TRBV11-2; D gene: NA; CDR3 DNA: TGTGCCAGCAGCTTAGGGAGAAGCTCCTACAATGAGCAGTTCTTC; CDR3 protein: CASSLGRSSYNEQFF
J gene: TRBJ2-7; clone size: NA; V gene: TRBV2; D gene: TRBD2; CDR3 DNA: TGTGCCGGCAAGACCGGGACTAGACCCTACGAGCAGTACTTC; CDR3 protein: CAGKTGTRPYEQYF
J gene: TRBJ1-2; clone size: NA; V gene: TRBV7-2; D gene: TRBD1; CDR3 DNA: TGTGCCAGCAGCGTCGGGACAGGGGATGGCTACACCTTC; CDR3 protein: CASSVGTGDGYTF
J gene: TRBJ1-2; clone size: NA; V gene: TRBV7-9; D gene: NA; CDR3 DNA: TGTTCCAGCAGCTCCAGCCAGGGGCAGGGCTACACCTTC; CDR3 protein: CSSSSSQGQGYTF
J gene: TRBJ2-7; clone size: NA; V gene: TRBV18; D gene: NA; CDR3 DNA: TGTGCCAGCTCACCATATGTCGGCCAGGGGGGATACGAGCAGTACTTC; CDR3 protein: CASSPYVGQGGYEQYF
J gene: TRBJ2-7; clone size: NA; V gene: TRBV4-1; D gene: TRBD1; CDR3 DNA: TGCGCCAGCAGCCCCCAGACAGGGTTGGAGTACGAGCAGTACTTC; CDR3 protein: CASSPQTGLEYEQYF
J gene: TRBJ1-2; clone size: NA; V gene: TRBV14; D gene: NA; CDR3 DNA: TGTGCCAGCAGCCAAGTGGGGGGGACGGGATATGGCTACACCTTC; CDR3 protein: CASSQVGGTGYGYTF
J gene: TRBJ1-1; clone size: NA; V gene: TRBV7-9; D gene: NA; CDR3 DNA: TGTGCCACCCTGACCGGGACAAGTGGTGAAGCTTTCTTT; CDR3 protein: CATLTGTSGEAFF
J gene: TRBJ2-2; clone size: NA; V gene: TRBV27; D gene: NA; CDR3 DNA: TGTGCCAGCAGTTTGCGACAGGTGACCGGGGAGCTGTTTTTT; CDR3 protein: CASSLRQVTGELFF
J gene: TRBJ1-2; clone size: NA; V gene: TRBV6-6; D gene: NA; CDR3 DNA: TGTGCCAGCACCCTGACAGCCGGCCTAACTTATGGCTACACCTTC; CDR3 protein: CASTLTAGLTYGYTF
J gene: TRBJ2-3; clone size: NA; V gene: TRBV7-9; D gene: NA; CDR3 DNA: TGTGCCAGCAGCGCCGCTGTTCTATCCGCGGATACGCAGTATTTT; CDR3 protein: CASSAAVLSADTQYF
J gene: TRBJ2-6; clone size: NA; V gene: TRBV5-4; D gene: TRBD2; CDR3 DNA: TGTGCCAGCAGCTTCCGGGGGGCTGGGGCCAACGTCCTGACTTTC; CDR3 protein: CASSFRGAGANVLTF